One sample yielded the 10 T cell receptor beta chains listed below, sequenced in a study of blood T cell repertoires in COVID-19. Only in-frame clones appear in the TCRdb table, and some are missing; sequencing was by immunoSEQ multiplex PCR. The sample consists of some 350,000 clones, over 75% of them appearing once. Sequenced input: PBMCs or T cells enriched from blood (not recorded which). These receptors were obtained from a woman in her twenties or thirties who had recovered from COVID-19.

As for this clone: Other DNA sequences in the sample encode the same CDR3. This chain connects TRBV5-1 to TRBJ2-2; no clear D gene. This CDR3 region has 14 residues. The V end lost 0 bases, the J end lost 2 bases, and 5 bases lay between the germline ends. The V gene's germline CDR1 is SGHRS and CDR2 YFSETQ. CDR3 sequence reads: CASSLELNTGELFF. The CDR3, as DNA: TGCGCCAGCAGCTTGGAGCTCAACACCGGGGAGCTGTTTTTT.

This chain links TRBV18 with TRBJ1-2; 7 nucleotides match TRBD1. Unmatched junction bases numbered 8, after V lost 3 bases and J lost 7 bases. The CDR3 is made up of 14 amino acids. Per the germline V gene, CDR1 is KGHSH and CDR2 is LQKENI. The CDR3: CASSPNGQVGGYTF. The CDR3 DNA reads TGTGCCAGCTCACCCAATGGACAGGTCGGTGGCTACACCTTC.

The genes are TRBV5-5 and TRBJ2-5, with TRBD2 matching 9 bases. V dropped 0 bases and J dropped 8; count of bases not matched to a gene: 8. In germline, CDR1 is SGHKS, CDR2 YYEKEE (reference sequence). The CDR3 runs 15 residues. In DNA form, the CDR3 reads TGTGCCAGCAGCTTGGCGGGAAGCGGGGGGCGAACCCAGTACTTC. Translated, it gives CASSLAGSGGRTQYF.

The J gene is TRBJ2-5, the V gene TRBV5-4; TRBD1 agrees at 10 bases. The J segment lost 1 base and the V segment lost 4 bases, leaving 10 bases of the junction unmatched. The CDR3 has 17 amino acids. Germline V gene lookup returns CDR1 SGHNT and CDR2 YYREEE (reference sequence). The CDR3 sequence is CASSHSWTGGTQETQYF. The CDR3 coding sequence is TGTGCCAGCAGCCACTCCTGGACAGGGGGTACCCAAGAGACCCAGTACTTC. The full variable domain, its missing parts supplied by reference TRBV5-4 and TRBJ2-5, is ETGVTQSPTHLIKTRGQQVTLRCSSQSGHNTVSWYQQALGQGPQFIFQYYREEENGRGNFPPRFSGLQFPNYSSELNVNALELDDSALYLCASSHSWTGGTQETQYFGPGTRLLVL.

This clone was observed a single time. The CDR3 nucleotides read TGTGCCAGCATCCCCACAGGGGGAGATCGGGAGACCCAGTACTTC. This translates into CASIPTGGDRETQYF. The V call is TRBV5-8, the J call TRBJ2-5; 8 nucleotides align to TRBD1. The CDR3 spans 15 residues. V was clipped by 6 bases and J by 5 bases; unmatched bases: 12. The germline V gene encodes CDR1 SGHTS and CDR2 YDEGEE.

The CDR3 sequence: CASSLRQGSTDTQYF. The CDR3 DNA is TGTGCCAGCAGCTTACGCCAGGGTAGCACAGATACGCAGTATTTT. The chain carries TRBV11-3 and TRBJ2-3; possibly TRBD1 for D (5 bases). The CDR3 totals 15 residues. Trimming pared 2 bases from V and 0 bases from J, leaving 9 bases between. The germline gives CDR1 SGHNT, CDR2 YENEEA.

This clone has just one count. This chain joins TRBV7-2 and TRBJ1-2; D is possibly TRBD1 (6 bases). The CDR3 spans 15 residues. Germline V gene lookup returns CDR1 SGHTA and CDR2 FQGNSA. Trimming left V 1 base short and J 2 bases short, with 11 bases between. CDR3 residues: CASSLEAGVNYGYTF. The CDR3 DNA is TGTGCCAGCAGCTTAGAGGCAGGGGTAAACTATGGCTACACCTTC.

The rearrangement joins TRBV14 to TRBJ2-3; 10 bases match TRBD2. In germline, CDR1 is SGHDN, CDR2 FVKESK. The CDR3 totals 16 residues. Unmatched junction bases numbered 7, after V lost 3 bases and J lost 4 bases. CDR3 region: CASSQALAGASDTQYF. The CDR3 DNA sequence: TGTGCCAGCAGCCAGGCGCTAGCGGGGGCGTCAGATACGCAGTATTTT.

This clone was seen once. This rearrangement joins TRBV7-2 to TRBJ1-2; tentatively, D is TRBD1 (5 bases). Germline CDR1 reads SGHTA; CDR2 reads FQGNSA. V lost 4 bases and J 4 bases, leaving 19 bases between the germline ends. This CDR3 is built from 16 residues. The CDR3 nucleotides read TGTGCCAGCAGCTGGCCCCAACAGGTTACTGGCTATGGCTACACCTTC. This encodes CASSWPQQVTGYGYTF.

The chain links TRBV4-1 to TRBJ1-2; maybe TRBD1 (5 bases). Germline CDR1 MGHRA, CDR2 YSYEKL. There are 15 residues in the CDR3. The V and J ends lost 1 base and 2 bases respectively, with 11 bases between them. The CDR3 region has the DNA TGCGCCAGCAGCCAAGCCCCTCGGGGGAACTATGGCTACACCTTC. Residues: CASSQAPRGNYGYTF.